One and the same sample provided the 5 T cell receptor beta chains below, sequenced in a study of PD-L1 blockade in urothelial cancer. This table comes from immunoSEQ multiplex PCR, and its TCRdb copy is limited to in-frame clones, with some not included. The data show about 32,000 clones, with around 87% seen just once and around 3.6% held by the top ten. Material: PBMCs, obtained around atezolizumab (anti-PD-L1) treatment. The source is a man aged 45-65 years with urothelial cancer.

The chain couples TRBV7-9 to TRBJ1-1, with 7 bases identical to TRBD1. This CDR3 spans 14 amino acids. The junction had 6 bases not matched to a gene; V was cut back by 6 bases and J by 2 bases. CDR1 SEHNR and CDR2 FQNEAQ come from the germline V gene (reference sequence). The CDR3 loop is CASREDRRNTEAFF. In DNA, the CDR3 is TGTGCCAGCAGGGAGGACAGGCGAAACACTGAAGCTTTCTTT.

The chain combines TRBV27 with TRBJ1-1; perhaps TRBD1 as D (5 bases). With 1 base removed from V and 2 bases from J, the gap between germline ends came to 14 bases. CDR3 size: 16 residues. Germline V lookup: CDR1 MNHEY, CDR2 SMNVEV (reference sequence). CDR3 region: CASSLLGVGQNTEAFF. In DNA form, the CDR3 reads TGTGCCAGCAGTTTATTAGGGGTAGGGCAAAACACTGAAGCTTTCTTT.

The CDR3 region is CASSLSPGGHGYTF. The CDR3 DNA reads TGTGCCAGCAGTTTATCGCCGGGGGGGCATGGCTACACCTTC. V is TRBV27 and J is TRBJ1-2; D possibly corresponds to TRBD1 (6 bases). This CDR3 is 14 amino acids long. The V and J ends lost 0 bases and 6 bases respectively, with 11 bases between them. Germline values: CDR1 MNHEY, CDR2 SMNVEV (reference sequence).

The chain links TRBV29-1 to TRBJ2-2, with 11 bases aligning to TRBD2. The CDR3 spans 14 residues. V lost 3 bases to trimming and J lost 6 bases; unmatched junction nucleotides: 3. Germline V gene lookup returns CDR1 SQVTM and CDR2 ANQGSEA. In DNA form, the CDR3 reads TGCAGCGTTGAGGCTAGCGGGAGGCCCGGGGAGCTGTTTTTT. This sequence encodes CSVEASGRPGELFF.

The V call is TRBV27, the J call TRBJ2-5, with TRBD2 identical over 10 bases. CDR1 is MNHEY and CDR2 is SMNVEV in the germline V gene (reference sequence). V shed 6 bases, J shed 10 bases, and the junction held 14 bases outside the gene matches. This CDR3 has 15 amino acids. The CDR3 DNA sequence: TGTGCCAGCAGCTCCCGGACTAGCGGATTAGGGGACCAGTACTTC. Its translation: CASSSRTSGLGDQYF.